Below, 32 T cell receptor beta chains from the same sample are listed, as sequenced in a study of cytomegalovirus exposure and HLA in healthy donors. The PCR employed 60 Vbeta primers together with 13 Jbeta primers. The method was immunoSEQ multiplex PCR; TCRdb's version includes in-frame clones alone and lacks a portion of them. The sample includes about 110,000 clones, 69% of them seen just once. Sequenced input: PBMCs. These receptors originate from a woman aged 70-85 years in good health and CMV-seropositive.

V and J are TRBV10-3 and TRBJ1-2; no clear D. V lost 0 bases, J lost 0 bases, and 11 bases lay in between. The CDR3 contains 16 residues. The germline V gene has CDR1 ENHRY and CDR2 SYGVKD. The CDR3 nucleotides read TGTGCCATCAGTGAGTCGTTGGCAGATACTAACTATGGCTACACCTTC. It specifies CAISESLADTNYGYTF.

V gene TRBV2 combines with J gene TRBJ2-3, with D uncertain. The CDR3 length is 14 residues. V was shortened by 0 bases and J by 0 bases, with 4 bases between the two germline ends. The germline gives CDR1 SNHLY, CDR2 FYNNEI. CDR3 DNA sequence: TGTGCCAGCAGTGAAGCTACTAGCACAGATACGCAGTATTTT. Its protein product is CASSEATSTDTQYF.

The chain combines TRBV4-2 with TRBJ2-7; the match to TRBD1 covers 7 bases. The CDR3 contains 14 residues. With V trimmed by 8 bases and J by 2 bases, 9 bases remained unmatched. The germline V gene has CDR1 LGHNA and CDR2 YNFKEQ. This CDR3 is CASSTGTAPYEQYF. CDR3 nucleotides: TGTGCCAGCTCGACCGGGACAGCCCCCTACGAGCAGTACTTC.

The chain uses TRBV11-2 and TRBJ2-6; D is uncertain. V was trimmed by 5 bases and J by 4 bases, leaving 9 bases between them. The CDR3 is 14 amino acids. Germline V gene sequence: CDR1 SGHAT, CDR2 FQNNGV. The CDR3 nucleotides are TGTGCCAGCAGCCCCACTTCCGGGGCCAACGTCCTGACTTTC. This gives the protein CASSPTSGANVLTF.

V and J are TRBV7-2 and TRBJ1-1; D gene ambiguous. Germline V lookup: CDR1 SGHTA, CDR2 FQGNSA. The V and J ends lost 1 base and 1 base respectively, with 7 bases between them. The length of the CDR3 is 14 residues. Here the CDR3 DNA reads TGTGCCAGCAGCTTAGGTGGCGGGAACACTGAAGCTTTCTTT. Amino acids: CASSLGGGNTEAFF.

V usage is TRBV6-1 and J usage is TRBJ1-2; possible D gene TRBD1, 5 bases. The CDR3 spans 14 residues. Germline CDR1 is MNHNS and CDR2 is SASEGT. The ends were cut back, 1 base at V and 8 bases at J, with 14 bases in the middle. The CDR3 protein is CASSEGHHAGGYTF. CDR3 bases: TGTGCCAGCAGTGAAGGGCACCACGCAGGGGGCTACACCTTC.

The chain links TRBV5-4 to TRBJ1-2; the match to TRBD1 covers 9 bases. The CDR3 loop spans 16 amino acids. Unmatched junction bases numbered 11, after V lost 0 bases and J lost 8 bases. Germline V gene data show CDR1 as SGHNT and CDR2 as YYREEE (reference sequence). The CDR3 loop is CASSLEDRGYTRGYTF. CDR3 sequence (DNA): TGTGCCAGCAGCTTGGAAGACAGGGGGTATACGAGAGGCTACACCTTC.

This clone turned up a few times. J is TRBJ2-5 and V is TRBV5-1; 7 bases are shared with TRBD1. The germline V gene encodes CDR1 SGHRS and CDR2 YFSETQ. This CDR3 has 15 amino acids. V shed 1 base, J shed 5 bases, and the junction held 8 bases outside the gene matches. CDR3 in DNA: TGCGCCAGCAGCTTGTGGTACAGGGGAACTGAGACCCAGTACTTC. It is translated as CASSLWYRGTETQYF.

The genes are TRBV30 and TRBJ2-5; 7 bases line up with TRBD1. Gene TRBJ2-7 matches the end of the DNA better, so the J call may be wrong. The CDR3 loop spans 14 amino acids. The germline CDR1 and CDR2 sequences are GTSNPN and SVGIG (reference sequence). The CDR3 sequence: CAWSLGTVLYEQYF. The DNA of the CDR3 is TGTGCCTGGAGTCTCGGGACAGTTCTATACGAGCAGTACTTC.

There are a few counts of this clone. This chain connects TRBV18 to TRBJ1-3; D gene unclear. Between the trimmed V and J ends, which lost 2 bases and 0 bases, there was a span of 8 bases. Germline CDR1 reads KGHSH; CDR2 reads LQKENI. This CDR3 has 15 amino acids. The CDR3 region is CASSPARASGNTIYF. The CDR3 nucleotides are TGTGCCAGCTCACCAGCGAGGGCCTCTGGAAACACCATATATTTT.

This chain uses TRBV6-1 with TRBJ1-4; D perhaps matches TRBD1 (6 bases). The CDR3 extends over 15 amino acids. Germline CDR1 MNHNS, CDR2 SASEGT. V was cut by 3 bases and J by 8 bases, with 16 bases left in between. DNA of the CDR3: TGTGCCAGCAGTGATGGGGCCGGGACATTCGAAAAACTGTTTTTT. Translated: CASSDGAGTFEKLFF.

V gene TRBV18 combines with J gene TRBJ1-1; D gene unclear. The CDR3 has 13 residues. The V gene's germline CDR1 is KGHSH and CDR2 LQKENI. The germline V and J ends were trimmed by 11 bases and 0 bases, with 13 bases remaining between them. CDR3 nucleotides: TGTGCCGGCAAGGGAGGCATGAACACTGAAGCTTTCTTT. Its translation: CAGKGGMNTEAFF.

This chain connects TRBV7-8 to TRBJ2-7; D gene uncertain. The V gene's germline CDR1 is SGHVS and CDR2 FQNEAQ. The CDR3 is 9 residues long. The V end was cut by 8 bases, the J end by 6 bases, with 5 bases between. This chain's CDR3 is CASRGEQYF. The CDR3 DNA sequence: TGTGCCAGCCGCGGCGAGCAGTACTTC. Full variable domain (rest looked up from reference TRBV7-8 and TRBJ2-7): GAGVSQSPRYKVAKRGQDVALRCDPISGHVSLFWYQQALGQGPEFLTYFQNEAQLDKSGLPSDRFFAERPEGSVSTLKIQRTQQEDSAVYLCASRGEQYFGPGTRLTVT.

The V and J genes are TRBV30 and TRBJ1-3; D not resolved. The CDR3 spans 15 residues. V was trimmed by 4 bases and J by 0 bases, leaving 13 bases between them. Germline V gene sequence: CDR1 GTSNPN, CDR2 SVGIG (reference sequence). CDR3 in amino acids: CAWTTGSLSGNTIYF. The CDR3 DNA is TGTGCCTGGACTACCGGGTCCCTCTCTGGAAACACCATATATTTT.

The V call is TRBV7-6, the J call TRBJ2-1, with D tentatively TRBD1 (5 bases). Per the germline V gene, CDR1 is SGHVS and CDR2 is FNYEAQ. V was shortened by 2 bases and J by 6 bases, with 8 bases between the two germline ends. The CDR3 is 13 amino acids. The CDR3 is CASSLQGINEQFF. The CDR3 DNA reads as TGTGCCAGCAGCTTACAGGGAATCAATGAGCAGTTCTTC.

In DNA form, the CDR3 reads TGTGCCAGCTCACCAGGTAGCAGCTCGGGCTATGGCTACACCTTC. It is translated as CASSPGSSSGYGYTF. The rearrangement links TRBV18 to TRBJ1-2; D is ambiguous. From germline, CDR1 is KGHSH and CDR2 LQKENI. The CDR3 spans 15 residues. Trimming stripped 2 bases from V and 4 bases from J, with 14 bases between.

The sample holds a few counts of this clone. The chain carries TRBV2 and TRBJ2-7; D is unresolved. The V gene lost 0 bases and the J gene lost 3 bases, with 12 bases spanning the gap. Germline CDR1 and CDR2: SNHLY and FYNNEI. The CDR3 runs 15 residues. For the CDR3, the DNA is TGTGCCAGCAGTGAAGCGGCATCCCAAAACTACGAGCAGTACTTC. This gives the protein CASSEAASQNYEQYF.

The rearrangement uses TRBV5-4 and TRBJ2-4, with D maybe TRBD2 (6 bases). The CDR3 length is 16 residues. Trimming shortened V by 3 bases and J by 9 bases, and 22 bases separated the two germline ends. Germline V CDR1 and CDR2: SGHNT, YYREEE (reference sequence). The CDR3 DNA reads TGTGCCAGCAGCTCCCCGGGACTCGGTATATTGGGCATTCAGTACTTC. This gives the protein CASSSPGLGILGIQYF.

The CDR3 bases are TGTGCCAGCAGTTACTCGGGCGGGAGGACGGTCTATGGCTACACCTTC. It is translated as CASSYSGGRTVYGYTF. This chain joins TRBV6-5 and TRBJ1-2; D gene unclear. Germline CDR1 MNHEY, CDR2 SVGAGI. The CDR3 is 16 residues long. Trimming took off 0 bases at V and 4 bases at J, with 15 bases between the two ends.

The chain links TRBV4-1 to TRBJ1-4; TRBD1 agrees at 9 bases. Losses at the gene ends were 1 base for V and 8 bases for J; bases not matched to a gene: 2. CDR1 is MGHRA and CDR2 is YSYEKL in the germline V gene. The length of the CDR3 is 14 residues. CDR3 coding DNA: TGCGCCAGCAGCCAAGGGACAGGGGCCGAAAAACTGTTTTTT. Translation gives CASSQGTGAEKLFF.

The chain has TRBV9 and TRBJ1-4; D is unclear. V lost 0 bases and J lost 5, with 11 bases in between. Germline assignment: CDR1 SGDLS and CDR2 YYNGEE. This CDR3 is built from 15 residues. CDR3 region: CASSVATSRNEKLFF. CDR3 DNA sequence: TGTGCCAGCAGCGTAGCTACTAGCAGAAATGAAAAACTGTTTTTT.

This clone was recorded a few times. The gene calls are TRBV11-2 and TRBJ1-1, with 7 bases identical to TRBD1. The trim removed 11 bases at V and 1 base at J, leaving 7 bases unmatched. This CDR3 spans 13 amino acids. The germline V gene encodes CDR1 SGHAT and CDR2 FQNNGV. CDR3 region: CASKTGQNTEAFF. The CDR3 bases are TGTGCCTCCAAGACAGGGCAGAACACTGAAGCTTTCTTT.

This chain connects TRBV7-2 to TRBJ2-2; D is possibly TRBD2 (5 bases). With 0 bases removed from V and 5 bases from J, the gap between germline ends came to 13 bases. The CDR3 totals 16 residues. CDR1 SGHTA and CDR2 FQGNSA come from the germline V gene. CDR3 sequence (DNA): TGTGCCAGCAGCTTAGCGAAGGGAGTTGGTACCGGGGAGCTGTTTTTT. This codes for CASSLAKGVGTGELFF.

This chain connects TRBV5-6 to TRBJ1-5; unclear D gene. There are 15 residues in the CDR3. CDR1 and CDR2 from the germline V gene are SGHDT and YYEEEE. V was pared by 4 bases and J by 6 bases, with 17 bases between. The CDR3 spells CASSLGAGYGQPQHF. DNA of the CDR3: TGTGCCAGCAGCCTGGGCGCAGGTTACGGTCAGCCCCAGCATTTT.

This clone came up a few times. The chain recombines TRBV19 with TRBJ1-4, with 11 bases lining up with TRBD1. The CDR3 totals 18 residues. The germline V gene encodes CDR1 LNHDA and CDR2 SQIVND (reference sequence). The V and J ends lost 4 bases and 0 bases, in that order; junction bases with no gene match: 7. The CDR3 is CASSNRPGQGATNEKLFF. As DNA, the CDR3 is TGTGCCAGTAGTAATCGACCGGGACAGGGGGCAACTAATGAAAAACTGTTTTTT.

This clone was seen a few times. CDR3 bases: TGTGCCAGCAGTGATTTTGCAGGGAACGGGTATGGCTACACCTTC. Translating gives CASSDFAGNGYGYTF. The V gene is TRBV25-1, the J gene TRBJ1-2; possible D gene TRBD1, 5 bases. Germline assignment: CDR1 MGHDK and CDR2 SYGVNS. The CDR3 length is 15 residues. V was clipped by 3 bases and J by 5 bases, with 16 bases between them.

The sample holds a few counts of this clone. This chain joins TRBV6-1 and TRBJ2-3; TRBD2 matches 7 bases. Germline V CDR1 and CDR2: MNHNS, SASEGT. This CDR3 has 15 residues. Losses at the gene ends were 4 bases for V and 1 base for J; bases not matched to a gene: 5. For the CDR3, the DNA is TGTGCCAGCAGTGCCCCGGCGGGGGGCACAGATACGCAGTATTTT. Encoded protein: CASSAPAGGTDTQYF.

This clone was picked up a small number of times. V gene TRBV7-2 combines with J gene TRBJ2-1; D gene uncertain. From germline, CDR1 is SGHTA and CDR2 FQGNSA. Trimming took off 4 bases at V and 6 bases at J, with 7 bases between the two ends. The CDR3 consists of 12 residues. The CDR3 here is CASSSFFNEQFF. The CDR3 DNA sequence: TGTGCCAGCAGCTCCTTCTTCAATGAGCAGTTCTTC.

The chain has TRBV10-3 and TRBJ1-1; maybe TRBD1 (6 bases). Looked up from germline, CDR1 is ENHRY and CDR2 is SYGVKD. The length of the CDR3 is 13 residues. V was trimmed by 4 bases and J by 1 base, leaving 7 bases between them. CDR3: CAISGTANTEAFF. CDR3 sequence (DNA): TGTGCCATCAGTGGGACAGCGAACACTGAAGCTTTCTTT.

The V and J genes are TRBV4-1 and TRBJ1-1, with D uncertain. V gave up 3 bases and J gave up 10 bases, with 15 bases separating them. This CDR3 contains 13 residues. Germline CDR1 MGHRA, CDR2 YSYEKL. The DNA for the CDR3 is TGCGCCAGCAGCCACACCAGCCCCGGGTTAGCTTTCTTT. Translating gives CASSHTSPGLAFF.

The chain recombines TRBV6-6 with TRBJ2-3; D is perhaps TRBD2 (6 bases). The germline gives CDR1 MNHNY, CDR2 SVGAGI (reference sequence). CDR3 length: 12 residues. The germline V and J ends were trimmed by 10 bases and 6 bases, with 14 bases remaining between them. Written as DNA, the CDR3 is TGTGCCATAGGGACTTCCTCGGATACGCAGTATTTT. This codes for CAIGTSSDTQYF.

V usage is TRBV30 and J usage is TRBJ1-6; TRBD1 aligns across 10 bases. This CDR3 has 14 amino acids. Germline V CDR1 and CDR2: GTSNPN, SVGIG (reference sequence). V trimming: 3 bases; J trimming: 12 bases; junction bases outside the gene matches: 8. The DNA of the CDR3 is TGTGCCTGGAGGGCAGGACAGGGGGGAAGACCCCTCCACTTT. Translating gives CAWRAGQGGRPLHF.